Following are 30 T cell receptor beta chains from one sample sequenced in a study of Ad26.COV2.S vaccination and SARS-CoV-2 variants. The assay was immunoSEQ multiplex PCR, and TCRdb's table has in-frame clones only and misses some. The sample lists under 600,000 clones, around 89% occurring once. Described treatment: around 19 received Ad26.COV2.S at low or high dose, single or two shots; roughly five received placebo; per-sample allocation not given. Day 63 after the first vaccine or placebo injection was the time point for sampling. Sample: peripheral blood, taken in a trial of Ad26.COV2.S vaccine versus placebo. The source is a person aged 18 to 59 who received the Ad26.COV2.S COVID-19 vaccine or a placebo.

As regards this clone: The junction shows a germline mismatch at one end, possibly a read error. V gene TRBV7-7 combines with J gene TRBJ2-5; 7 nucleotides agree with TRBD2. This CDR3 has 14 residues. The germline CDR1 and CDR2 sequences are SSHAT and FNYEAQ (reference sequence). The CDR3 bases are TGTGCTAGCAGCTCAAGACCCGGGGGGGAGACCCAGTACTTC. Its protein product is CASSSRPGGETQYF.

The chain combines TRBV6-5 with TRBJ1-6, with 7 bases identical to TRBD1. Trimming cost V 2 bases and J 8 bases; bases outside gene matches: 6. This CDR3 spans 15 amino acids. Germline CDR1 MNHEY, CDR2 SVGAGI. This CDR3 reads CASSYSRGLDSPLHF. DNA for the CDR3: TGTGCCAGCAGTTACAGCAGGGGGTTGGATTCACCCCTCCACTTT.

J is TRBJ2-7 and V is TRBV7-2; D is perhaps TRBD1 (5 bases). Germline values: CDR1 SGHTA, CDR2 FQGNSA. This CDR3 is built from 12 residues. The V end lost 5 bases, the J end lost 8 bases, and 13 bases lay between the germline ends. CDR3 in DNA: TGTGCCAGCAGCCTACAGGTCAGCCAGCAGTACTTC. Translation gives CASSLQVSQQYF.

The chain uses TRBV7-2 and TRBJ2-7; D could derive from TRBD1 or TRBD2 (5 bases each). Germline V gene sequence: CDR1 SGHTA, CDR2 FQGNSA. Trimming pared 6 bases from V and 2 bases from J, leaving 14 bases between. This CDR3 has 14 amino acids. The CDR3 here is CASRPGTVAYEQYF. The DNA for the CDR3 is TGTGCCAGCAGACCCGGGACGGTAGCCTACGAGCAGTACTTC.

V is TRBV5-1 and J is TRBJ1-4, with 12 nucleotides matching TRBD1. Germline lookup yields CDR1 SGHRS and CDR2 YFSETQ. V lost 4 bases to trimming and J lost 8 bases; unmatched junction nucleotides: 6. This CDR3 contains 15 residues. DNA for the CDR3: TGCGCCAGCAGCGGGACAGGGGGCCCCAAGGAAAAACTGTTTTTT. Protein product: CASSGTGGPKEKLFF.

CDR3 in amino acids: CASSQQGLETQYF. DNA for the CDR3: TGTGCCAGCAGCCAACAGGGGTTAGAGACCCAGTACTTC. The J gene is TRBJ2-5, the V gene TRBV3-1 (or the pseudogene TRBV3-2), with a possible D match to TRBD1 (6 bases). This CDR3 has 13 amino acids. Germline V gives CDR1 LGHDT, CDR2 YNNKEL (reference sequence). V lost 2 bases and J lost 4, with 8 bases in between.

V and J are TRBV7-9 and TRBJ2-2, with D possibly called TRBD1 or TRBD2 (5 bases each). This CDR3 has 19 residues. V was cut by 2 bases and J by 2 bases, with 21 bases left in between. Germline CDR1 and CDR2: SEHNR and FQNEAQ (reference sequence). The CDR3 spells CASSLRDGSKHSNTGELFF. The CDR3 bases are TGTGCCAGCAGCTTACGGGACGGATCAAAACATTCCAACACCGGGGAGCTGTTTTTT.

This clone was found once. The junction differs from germline at one of its ends, possibly a read error. This rearrangement joins TRBV2 to TRBJ2-1, with 7 nucleotides matching TRBD1. This CDR3 contains 17 residues. The germline CDR1 and CDR2 sequences are SNHLY and FYNNEI. In DNA, the CDR3 is TGTGCCAGCACTGAAACTCGGGGACAGCTAAACTACAATGAGCAGTTCTTC. Translated: CASTETRGQLNYNEQFF.

This chain joins TRBV9 and TRBJ1-2; D gene ambiguous. CDR1 SGDLS and CDR2 YYNGEE come from the germline V gene. This CDR3 comprises 14 residues. V was clipped by 4 bases and J by 5 bases, with 15 bases between them. The CDR3 region is CASSPPGLTYGYTF. CDR3 in DNA: TGTGCCAGCAGCCCGCCCGGGCTCACATATGGCTACACCTTC.

The chain has TRBV6-2 or TRBV6-3 and TRBJ1-2; 9 bases agree with TRBD1. Trimming at V came to 2 bases and at J to 8 bases, leaving 24 bases not matched to a gene. Per the germline V gene, CDR1 is MNHEY and CDR2 is SVGEGT. The CDR3 runs to 20 residues. The CDR3 nucleotides read TGTGCCAGCAGTTACCGGGAAGGAGCCCGGGACAGGGTCTTAATGCGCGGCTACACCTTC. It specifies CASSYREGARDRVLMRGYTF.

This clone is a singleton in its sample. The chain recombines TRBV4-1 with TRBJ1-4, with 9 positions matching TRBD1. CDR1 MGHRA and CDR2 YSYEKL come from the germline V gene. This CDR3 region has 16 residues. The ends lost 3 bases at V and 0 bases at J; junction bases unmatched: 2. DNA for the CDR3: TGCGCCAGCAGCCAGGGACAGGGACCAACTAATGAAAAACTGTTTTTT. Translation gives CASSQGQGPTNEKLFF.

This sequence joins TRBV29-1 and TRBJ2-1; TRBD2 agrees at 8 bases. Germline-derived CDR1 and CDR2 are SQVTM and ANQGSEA. The V segment lost 6 bases and the J segment 6 bases; nucleotides outside the gene matches: 10. This CDR3 region has 14 residues. The CDR3 DNA follows: TGCAGCGTCCTAAAAGCGGGAGCGGGCAATGAGCAGTTCTTC. It translates to CSVLKAGAGNEQFF.

This clone was picked up one time. The chain employs TRBV18 and TRBJ1-2; D gene uncertain. There are 11 residues in the CDR3. CDR1 is KGHSH and CDR2 is LQKENI in the germline V gene. V dropped 3 bases and J dropped 13 bases, with 12 bases sitting between them. CDR3 sequence reads: CASSPREGTTF. DNA of the CDR3: TGTGCCAGCTCACCCCGTGAGGGTACCACCTTC.

The chain joins TRBV19 to TRBJ1-3, with 7 nucleotides matching TRBD1. The CDR3 contains 17 residues. The junction had 11 bases not matched to a gene; V was cut back by 6 bases and J by 0 bases. Germline values: CDR1 LNHDA, CDR2 SQIVND (reference sequence). CDR3 nucleotide sequence: TGTGCCAGTAGCTTAAGGACAGGCGAGAGCTCTGGAAACACCATATATTTT. It yields the protein CASSLRTGESSGNTIYF.

The chain combines TRBV2 with TRBJ1-5; maybe TRBD1 (5 bases). There are 13 residues in the CDR3. V was cut by 3 bases and J by 5 bases, with 8 bases left in between. Per the germline V gene, CDR1 is SNHLY and CDR2 is FYNNEI. The DNA of the CDR3 is TGTGCCAGCAGTGACGGGGGTGATCAGCCCCAGCATTTT. This sequence encodes CASSDGGDQPQHF. The full variable domain, with the rest looked up from reference TRBV2 and TRBJ1-5, is EPEVTQTPSHQVTQMGQEVILRCVPISNHLYFYWYRQILGQKVEFLVSFYNNEISEKSEIFDDQFSVERPDGSNFTLKIRSTKLEDSAMYFCASSDGGDQPQHFGDGTRLSIL.

In the case of this clone: A junction end diverges from the germline sequence, so it may reflect a read error. This chain's CDR3 is CASSLEAGGEAFF. CDR3 sequence (DNA): TGTGCTAGCAGCTTAGAGGCAGGTGGTGAAGCTTTCTTT. The chain combines TRBV7-7 with TRBJ1-1, with D unclear. This CDR3 is built from 13 residues. Germline CDR1 reads SSHAT; CDR2 reads FNYEAQ (reference sequence).

The chain has TRBV19 and TRBJ1-1, with 8 nucleotides matching TRBD1. The CDR3 is 14 amino acids. CDR1 LNHDA and CDR2 SQIVND come from the germline V gene (reference sequence). V dropped 0 bases and J dropped 4; count of bases not matched to a gene: 1. CDR3 loop: CASSIDTGGTEAFF. CDR3 coding DNA: TGTGCCAGTAGTATAGACACAGGGGGCACTGAAGCTTTCTTT.

The table lists this clone with a count of one. The chain links TRBV19 to TRBJ2-5; D may be TRBD2 (5 bases). The germline CDR1 and CDR2 sequences are LNHDA and SQIVND (reference sequence). V lost 4 bases to trimming and J lost 7 bases, with 19 bases between them. This CDR3 comprises 15 residues. The CDR3 nucleotides read TGTGCCAGTAGTACGGACGGAGGCCCTCCAACGACCCAGTACTTC. Residues: CASSTDGGPPTTQYF.

The chain employs TRBV30 and TRBJ2-1; 7 nucleotides align to TRBD1. V trimming: 4 bases; J trimming: 9 bases; junction bases outside the gene matches: 3. The CDR3 totals 11 residues. Germline V gene lookup returns CDR1 GTSNPN and CDR2 SVGIG (reference sequence). This CDR3 is CAWIGGIEQFF. CDR3 coding DNA: TGTGCCTGGATAGGGGGCATTGAGCAGTTCTTC. The full variable domain, with the rest looked up from reference TRBV30 and TRBJ2-1, is SQTIHQWPATLVQPVGSPLSLECTVEGTSNPNLYWYRQAAGRGLQLLFYSVGIGQISSEVPQNLSASRPQDRQFILSSKKLLLSDSGFYLCAWIGGIEQFFGPGTRLTVL.

This clone occurred once. This chain uses TRBV30 with TRBJ2-6; 7 nucleotides match TRBD1. Germline trimming cut 0 bases from V and 4 bases from J; bases unmatched to any gene: 21. Germline-derived CDR1 and CDR2 are GTSNPN and SVGIG (reference sequence). The CDR3 is 21 amino acids. In DNA form, the CDR3 reads TGTGCCTGGAGTGTACAATTAAGGACAGGCGCCGCTCCTGTAGGGGCCAACGTCCTGACTTTC. Amino acids: CAWSVQLRTGAAPVGANVLTF.

The genes are TRBV11-2 and TRBJ1-4; D is possibly TRBD1 (5 bases). V lost 4 bases, J lost 10 bases, and 10 bases lay in between. This CDR3 contains 12 residues. Germline V gives CDR1 SGHAT, CDR2 FQNNGV. The CDR3 loop is CASSYPQGKLFF. In DNA, the CDR3 is TGTGCCAGCAGCTACCCTCAGGGAAAACTGTTTTTT.

The chain joins TRBV10-3 to TRBJ1-4; the D gene is possibly TRBD1 (5 bases). This CDR3 is built from 14 residues. The ends were cut back, 0 bases at V and 10 bases at J, with 12 bases in the middle. CDR1 ENHRY and CDR2 SYGVKD come from the germline V gene. The CDR3 sequence is CAISESSRDRKLFF. The CDR3 coding sequence is TGTGCCATCAGTGAGTCGAGTAGGGACCGAAAACTGTTTTTT.

V and J are TRBV19 and TRBJ1-2; tentatively, D is TRBD1 (5 bases). V was cut by 3 bases and J by 3 bases, with 5 bases left in between. Germline V lookup: CDR1 LNHDA, CDR2 SQIVND (reference sequence). CDR3 size: 12 residues. CDR3 bases: TGTGCCAGTAGTATGGGGCACTATGGCTACACCTTC. Its protein is CASSMGHYGYTF.

This clone was seen a single time. The rearrangement joins TRBV4-1 to TRBJ1-2; 7 positions match TRBD1. The CDR3 extends over 13 amino acids. V trimming: 6 bases; J trimming: 5 bases; junction bases outside the gene matches: 6. CDR1 is MGHRA, CDR2 YSYEKL, per germline. DNA for the CDR3: TGCGCCAGCAGTGAGGGGACAGCATATGGCTACACCTTC. This gives the protein CASSEGTAYGYTF.

The count of this clone is one. The chain employs TRBV10-2 and TRBJ2-7; 12 positions match TRBD2. The V and J ends lost 6 bases and 5 bases, in that order; junction bases with no gene match: 5. The CDR3 loop spans 14 amino acids. CDR1 and CDR2 (germline): WSHSY, SAAADI. The CDR3 nucleotides read TGCGCCAGCAGGACTAGCGGGAGACCAAACGAGCAGTACTTC. This sequence encodes CASRTSGRPNEQYF.

The genes are TRBV28 and TRBJ2-7; D gene uncertain. Germline assignment: CDR1 MDHEN and CDR2 SYDVKM. V lost 3 bases, J lost 3 bases, and 6 bases lay in between. This CDR3 has 12 amino acids. CDR3 bases: TGTGCCAGCAGTTTTTGGGGCTACGAGCAGTACTTC. It codes for CASSFWGYEQYF.

The J gene is TRBJ2-5, the V gene TRBV27, with 8 bases lining up with TRBD1. The CDR3 length is 15 residues. J was trimmed by 4 bases and V by 4 bases; bases with no gene match: 8. Germline lookup yields CDR1 MNHEY and CDR2 SMNVEV (reference sequence). CDR3 protein: CASSSPGQGRETQYF. DNA for the CDR3: TGTGCCAGCAGTTCCCCCGGACAGGGCCGAGAGACCCAGTACTTC.

The J gene is TRBJ2-7, the V gene TRBV10-3; TRBD2 aligns across 11 bases. V trimming: 4 bases; J trimming: 4 bases; junction bases outside the gene matches: 6. Germline CDR1 and CDR2: ENHRY and SYGVKD. The CDR3 is 15 residues long. The DNA for the CDR3 is TGTGCCATCAGTGTGGCTAGCGGGGGGACTTACGAGCAGTACTTC. The encoded protein is CAISVASGGTYEQYF.

The chain uses TRBV6-5 and TRBJ2-7; D is perhaps TRBD1 (6 bases). The length of the CDR3 is 15 residues. Germline CDR1 is MNHEY and CDR2 is SVGAGI. Deletions cut 5 bases from V and 9 bases from J, with 23 bases between. This chain's CDR3 is CASSIALGAQGLQYF. In DNA, the CDR3 is TGTGCCAGCAGTATTGCACTAGGGGCCCAGGGGTTGCAGTACTTC.

The CDR3 reads CASSVGSGNVQETQYF. Here the CDR3 DNA reads TGTGCCAGCAGCGTGGGTAGCGGGAATGTACAAGAGACCCAGTACTTC. This chain connects TRBV9 to TRBJ2-5; 8 bases agree with TRBD2. This CDR3 has 16 amino acids. Germline loops: CDR1 SGDLS, CDR2 YYNGEE. V was clipped by 2 bases and J by 2 bases; unmatched bases: 8.